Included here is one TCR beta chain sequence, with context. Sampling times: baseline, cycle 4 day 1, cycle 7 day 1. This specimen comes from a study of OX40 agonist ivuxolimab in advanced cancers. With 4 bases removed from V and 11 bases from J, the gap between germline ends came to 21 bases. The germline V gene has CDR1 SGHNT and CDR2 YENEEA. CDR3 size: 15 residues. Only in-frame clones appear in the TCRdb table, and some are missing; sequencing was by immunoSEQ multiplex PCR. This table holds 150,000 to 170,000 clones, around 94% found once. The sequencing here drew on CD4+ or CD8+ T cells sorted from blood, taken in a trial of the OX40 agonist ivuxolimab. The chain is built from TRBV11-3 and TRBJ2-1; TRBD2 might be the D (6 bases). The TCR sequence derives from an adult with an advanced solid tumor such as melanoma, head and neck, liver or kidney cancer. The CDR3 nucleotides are TGTGCCAGCAGCTCGGCAGGAGGGGCATCTAGTAAGCAGTTCTTC. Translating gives CASSSAGGASSKQFF.